The 20 T cell receptor beta chains given below trace back to one sample, sequenced in a study of blood T cell repertoires in COVID-19. Measured with immunoSEQ multiplex PCR; TCRdb has only the in-frame clones, and not every one. The table includes roughly 150,000 clones, around 88% detected once. Sample: peripheral blood. Every receptor here comes from an older woman who had recovered from COVID-19.

This chain's CDR3 is CASSLGPPRGGTDTQYF. CDR3 coding DNA: TGCGCCAGCAGCTTGGGGCCCCCCCGGGGAGGGACAGATACGCAGTATTTT. This chain links TRBV5-1 with TRBJ2-3; 7 bases agree with TRBD2. Germline lookup yields CDR1 SGHRS and CDR2 YFSETQ. The CDR3 sequence is 17 residues long. Trimming took 0 bases from V and 3 from J; bases not matched to a gene: 10.

The chain uses TRBV5-1 and TRBJ2-3, with D perhaps matching TRBD2 (5 bases). The length of the CDR3 is 13 residues. V lost 4 bases and J 5 bases, leaving 11 bases between the germline ends. Germline CDR1 is SGHRS and CDR2 is YFSETQ. The CDR3 spells CASSVGLLDTQYF. Here the CDR3 DNA reads TGCGCCAGCAGCGTCGGACTCCTAGATACGCAGTATTTT.

The V and J genes are TRBV5-1 and TRBJ1-4; 7 positions match TRBD1. Trimming cost V 6 bases and J 0 bases; bases outside gene matches: 8. The germline V gene encodes CDR1 SGHRS and CDR2 YFSETQ. This CDR3 is 16 amino acids long. CDR3 region: CASKTGALTTNEKLFF. The CDR3 DNA reads TGCGCCAGCAAAACAGGGGCTCTAACAACTAATGAAAAACTGTTTTTT.

This chain links TRBV6-2 or TRBV6-3 with TRBJ2-7, with a possible D match to TRBD2 (6 bases). CDR3 length equals 14 residues. CDR1 and CDR2 from the germline V gene are MNHEY and SVGEGT. The V gene lost 2 bases and the J gene lost 5 bases, with 13 bases spanning the gap. The CDR3 bases are TGTGCCAGCAGTTACCAGGGTACGGGGGACGAGCAGTACTTC. Protein: CASSYQGTGDEQYF.

This clone occurred once. The chain uses TRBV6-6 and TRBJ2-7; 11 bases match TRBD1. Germline CDR1 is MNHNY and CDR2 is SVGAGI (reference sequence). V was clipped by 7 bases and J by 6 bases; unmatched bases: 11. CDR3 size: 15 residues. The DNA for the CDR3 is TGTGCCAGCAAGCGCCGGGACAGGGGGACCGCCGAGCAGTACTTC. This gives the protein CASKRRDRGTAEQYF.

The chain carries TRBV11-3 and TRBJ1-1; TRBD1 matches at 8 bases. The germline gives CDR1 SGHNT, CDR2 YENEEA. The J segment lost 1 base and the V segment lost 5 bases, leaving 6 bases of the junction unmatched. The CDR3 covers 15 residues. The CDR3 here is CASSERQGKNTEAFF. CDR3 bases: TGTGCCAGCAGCGAACGACAGGGGAAGAACACTGAAGCTTTCTTT.

Comment on this clone: Compared with germline, one end of the junction differs, possibly owing to a read error. The rearrangement uses TRBV7-7 and TRBJ2-5, with TRBD2 identical over 7 bases. The CDR3 runs to 15 residues. Germline V gene sequence: CDR1 SSHAT, CDR2 FNYEAQ (reference sequence). CDR3 in DNA: TGTGCTAGCAGCTTAGGCCCCTCGGGGGGTGAGACCCAGTACTTC. As protein: CASSLGPSGGETQYF.

The chain combines TRBV5-4 with TRBJ2-7; D is undetermined. The CDR3 consists of 12 residues. Looked up from germline, CDR1 is SGHNT and CDR2 is YYREEE (reference sequence). V shed 4 bases and J shed 6 bases, with 11 bases lying between them. CDR3 coding DNA: TGTGCCAGCAGCCCTTGGGCTGGCGAGCAGTACTTC. Protein: CASSPWAGEQYF.

The chain links TRBV7-3 to TRBJ2-2, with 10 bases matching TRBD2. The length of the CDR3 is 17 residues. From germline, CDR1 is SGHTA and CDR2 FQGTGA. Losses at the gene ends were 3 bases for V and 1 base for J; bases not matched to a gene: 5. This CDR3 reads CASSFLAGALNTGELFF. The DNA for the CDR3 is TGTGCCAGCAGCTTCCTAGCGGGGGCGCTGAACACCGGGGAGCTGTTTTTT.

The genes are TRBV6-2 or TRBV6-3 and TRBJ2-7; 11 bases match TRBD2. The CDR3 contains 15 residues. The trim removed 6 bases at V and 7 bases at J, leaving 11 bases unmatched. CDR1 is MNHEY and CDR2 is SVGEGT in the germline V gene. The DNA of the CDR3 is TGTGCCAGCAGCCGGACTTTACTAGCGGGAGCGGAGCAGTACTTC. It encodes CASSRTLLAGAEQYF.

This rearrangement joins TRBV6-6 to TRBJ2-2, with 9 bases identical to TRBD2. V gave up 6 bases and J gave up 6 bases; unmatched junction bases: 17. Germline V lookup: CDR1 MNHNY, CDR2 SVGAGI (reference sequence). This CDR3 is 18 amino acids long. In DNA form, the CDR3 reads TGTGCCAGCAGCCGACTGGCGGGGGGGCCTGGTGAGGCCGGGGAGCTGTTTTTT. Its translation: CASSRLAGGPGEAGELFF.

This rearrangement joins TRBV7-7 to TRBJ2-1; TRBD2 matches 10 bases. Germline V gives CDR1 SSHAT, CDR2 FNYEAQ (reference sequence). CDR3 size: 16 residues. The V segment lost 5 bases and the J segment 7 bases; nucleotides outside the gene matches: 11. Here the CDR3 reads CASSRRPLAGANEQFF. The DNA for the CDR3 is TGTGCCAGCAGCAGGAGACCGCTAGCGGGAGCGAATGAGCAGTTCTTC.

The rearrangement joins TRBV7-9 to TRBJ2-7, with TRBD2 matching over 8 bases. V lost 5 bases to trimming and J lost 6 bases; unmatched junction nucleotides: 6. Germline CDR1 reads SEHNR; CDR2 reads FQNEAQ (reference sequence). The CDR3 is 13 amino acids. The CDR3: CASSPHGGGEQYF. The CDR3 DNA reads TGTGCCAGCAGCCCCCACGGGGGGGGCGAGCAGTACTTC.

The chain is built from TRBV4-2 and TRBJ2-3; TRBD2 agrees at 10 bases. Germline loops: CDR1 LGHNA, CDR2 YNFKEQ. The CDR3 spans 15 residues. V lost 6 bases, J lost 0 bases, and 3 bases stayed unmatched. The CDR3 protein is CASRRTSGSTDTQYF. Here the CDR3 DNA reads TGTGCCAGCAGACGGACTAGCGGTAGCACAGATACGCAGTATTTT.

This sequence joins TRBV5-1 and TRBJ2-7; TRBD2 is a possible D gene (5 bases). The germline gives CDR1 SGHRS, CDR2 YFSETQ. There are 14 residues in the CDR3. The V end was cut by 0 bases, the J end by 2 bases, with 9 bases between. This chain's CDR3 is CASSLGSGTYEQYF. The DNA of the CDR3 is TGCGCCAGCAGCTTGGGATCCGGGACCTACGAGCAGTACTTC.

CDR3 sequence (DNA): TGTGCCAGCAGCTTCCGGGACAGCCGGACGGGCAAACTGTTTTTT. Translating it yields CASSFRDSRTGKLFF. This rearrangement joins TRBV7-2 to TRBJ1-4; 7 bases match TRBD1. Germline lookup yields CDR1 SGHTA and CDR2 FQGNSA. Trimming cost V 3 bases and J 11 bases; bases outside gene matches: 12. The CDR3 covers 15 residues.

This chain uses TRBV5-5 with TRBJ2-1; D call uncertain. Trimming shortened V by 4 bases and J by 8 bases, and 16 bases separated the two germline ends. The CDR3 is 14 residues long. CDR1 and CDR2 from the germline V gene are SGHKS and YYEKEE (reference sequence). CDR3 nucleotides: TGTGCCAGCAGCCAGAGCGTCGCGGCCGATGAGCAGTTCTTC. Its protein product is CASSQSVAADEQFF.

The genes are TRBV29-1 and TRBJ1-1; D might be TRBD1 (5 bases). CDR1 is SQVTM and CDR2 is ANQGSEA in the germline V gene. Trimming pared 3 bases from V and 1 base from J, leaving 9 bases between. The CDR3 consists of 13 residues. The chain's CDR3 is CSVEAGWNTEAFF. As DNA, the CDR3 is TGCAGCGTTGAGGCAGGGTGGAACACTGAAGCTTTCTTT.

The chain employs TRBV9 and TRBJ2-3, with TRBD2 matching 11 bases. The CDR3 is made up of 14 amino acids. The germline CDR1 and CDR2 sequences are SGDLS and YYNGEE. After removal of 3 bases from V and 4 bases from J, the junction contained 1 base not matched to a gene. For the CDR3, the DNA is TGTGCCAGCAGCGCGACTAGCGGGGCAGATACGCAGTATTTT. Translated, it gives CASSATSGADTQYF. The full variable domain, in which reference TRBV9 and TRBJ2-3 provide the parts outside the CDR3, is DSGVTQTPKHLITATGQRVTLRCSPRSGDLSVYWYQQSLDQGLQFLIQYYNGEERAKGNILERFSAQQFPDLHSELNLSSLELGDSALYFCASSATSGADTQYFGPGTRLTVL.

The chain uses TRBV7-2 and TRBJ2-5, with TRBD2 as a possible D gene (5 bases). The CDR3 contains 16 residues. CDR1 and CDR2 from the germline V gene are SGHTA and FQGNSA. Trimming pared 0 bases from V and 1 base from J, leaving 12 bases between. The CDR3 sequence: CASSLAKGLAQETQYF. Here the CDR3 DNA reads TGTGCCAGCAGCTTAGCTAAGGGTCTAGCCCAAGAGACCCAGTACTTC. The full variable domain, completed using reference TRBV7-2 and TRBJ2-5, is GAGVSQSPSNKVTEKGKDVELRCDPISGHTALYWYRQSLGQGLEFLIYFQGNSAPDKSGLPSDRFSAERTGGSVSTLTIQRTQQEDSAVYLCASSLAKGLAQETQYFGPGTRLLVL.